The 30 T cell receptor beta chains presented below share a single source sample, sequenced in a study of blood T cell repertoires in COVID-19. Clones were sequenced by immunoSEQ multiplex PCR, and TCRdb holds only the in-frame ones, with some missing. Found here are under 250,000 clones, about 86% of them singletons; the top ten hold roughly 2.4%. Sequenced sample: peripheral blood. The receptors originated from a woman aged 55 to 70 with acute or convalescent COVID-19.

The chain combines TRBV4-3 with TRBJ1-4; no definite D call. Germline V CDR1 and CDR2: LGHNA, YSLEER. This CDR3 is built from 13 residues. Trimming removed 2 bases from V and 7 bases from J, with 8 bases in between. CDR3 protein: CASSQNSGEKLFF. In DNA, the CDR3 is TGCGCCAGCAGCCAAAACAGTGGTGAAAAACTGTTTTTT.

The CDR3 loop reads CASSSPRHPTGELFF. In nucleotides, the CDR3 is TGTGCCAGCAGCTCCCCCCGACACCCCACCGGGGAGCTGTTTTTT. The V call is TRBV7-9, the J call TRBJ2-2; D is ambiguous. V lost 4 bases and J 4 bases, leaving 13 bases between the germline ends. This CDR3 spans 15 amino acids. Germline V CDR1 and CDR2: SEHNR, FQNEAQ (reference sequence).

In DNA, the CDR3 is TGTGCCTGGATGGGACAGACTAATTCACCCCTCCACTTT. It is translated as CAWMGQTNSPLHF. The chain recombines TRBV30 with TRBJ1-6, with TRBD1 matching over 7 bases. CDR3 length equals 13 residues. With 4 bases clipped from V and 6 bases from J, the junction kept 3 bases outside the gene matches. Germline assignment: CDR1 GTSNPN and CDR2 SVGIG (reference sequence).

This rearrangement joins TRBV19 to TRBJ2-7, with D perhaps TRBD1 (6 bases). The CDR3 covers 15 residues. V was cut by 6 bases and J by 0 bases, with 15 bases left in between. Per germline, CDR1 LNHDA and CDR2 SQIVND (reference sequence). The CDR3 nucleotides read TGTGCCAGTAGACAAAGGGACACTTTCTCCTACGAGCAGTACTTC. As protein: CASRQRDTFSYEQYF.

This chain joins TRBV7-8 and TRBJ2-1; 8 bases are shared with TRBD1. Germline trimming cut 4 bases from V and 5 bases from J; bases unmatched to any gene: 7. The CDR3 extends over 15 amino acids. Germline lookup yields CDR1 SGHVS and CDR2 FQNEAQ. The CDR3 DNA sequence: TGTGCCAGCAGCTCGTCCAGGGGGCTGAACAATGAGCAGTTCTTC. This encodes CASSSSRGLNNEQFF.

This sequence joins TRBV18 and TRBJ2-1, with D unresolved. The CDR3 is 15 residues long. CDR1 is KGHSH, CDR2 LQKENI, per germline. Trimming pared 5 bases from V and 0 bases from J, leaving 11 bases between. Here the CDR3 DNA reads TGTGCCAGCTCAGTCGCAGGAAGCTCCTACAATGAGCAGTTCTTC. Amino acids: CASSVAGSSYNEQFF.

The chain carries TRBV6-5 and TRBJ1-4; 9 bases align to TRBD1. V dropped 7 bases and J dropped 8; count of bases not matched to a gene: 11. The CDR3 sequence is 15 residues long. Germline assignment: CDR1 MNHEY and CDR2 SVGAGI. CDR3 DNA sequence: TGTGCCAGCAAAGTAGGGGGACAGGGAGGGGAAAAACTGTTTTTT. This codes for CASKVGGQGGEKLFF.

This clone showed up just a few times. The V gene is TRBV28, the J gene TRBJ2-1; 15 nucleotides match TRBD2. Germline CDR1 MDHEN, CDR2 SYDVKM. The CDR3 has 16 residues. The trim removed 5 bases at V and 7 bases at J, leaving 6 bases unmatched. The CDR3 protein is CASSGLAGGPRNEQFF. The CDR3 DNA reads as TGTGCCAGCAGTGGACTAGCGGGGGGGCCTCGGAATGAGCAGTTCTTC.

The chain combines TRBV6-1 with TRBJ1-2; TRBD1 aligns across 12 bases. This CDR3 region has 15 residues. With V trimmed by 3 bases and J by 4 bases, 3 bases remained unmatched. Germline V gene sequence: CDR1 MNHNS, CDR2 SASEGT. The CDR3 DNA reads as TGTGCCAGCAGTGACGGGACAGGGGGCACCTATGGCTACACCTTC. It translates to CASSDGTGGTYGYTF.

J is TRBJ2-2 and V is TRBV2; D not resolved. The V end was cut by 8 bases, the J end by 5 bases, with 9 bases between. Germline V gene sequence: CDR1 SNHLY, CDR2 FYNNEI. CDR3 length: 12 amino acids. CDR3 protein: CASLRDTGELFF. CDR3 nucleotide sequence: TGTGCCAGCCTTAGAGATACCGGGGAGCTGTTTTTT. The variable domain in full, with the rest retrieved from reference TRBV2 and TRBJ2-2, is EPEVTQTPSHQVTQMGQEVILRCVPISNHLYFYWYRQILGQKVEFLVSFYNNEISEKSEIFDDQFSVERPDGSNFTLKIRSTKLEDSAMYFCASLRDTGELFFGEGSRLTVL.

V gene TRBV3-1 (or the pseudogene TRBV3-2) combines with J gene TRBJ1-5, with no clear D. V gave up 4 bases and J gave up 5 bases, with 12 bases separating them. The CDR3 consists of 14 residues. CDR1 is LGHDT, CDR2 YNNKEL, per germline (reference sequence). CDR3 in amino acids: CASSPTEGYQPQHF. The CDR3 DNA is TGTGCCAGCAGCCCAACTGAGGGTTATCAGCCCCAGCATTTT.

This chain joins TRBV6-2 or TRBV6-3 and TRBJ2-3, with TRBD1 matching 9 bases. The CDR3 has 18 amino acids. The germline V gene encodes CDR1 MNHEY and CDR2 SVGEGT. Unmatched junction bases numbered 13, after V lost 4 bases and J lost 2 bases. CDR3 in amino acids: CASSWPIQGQGPTDTQYF. CDR3 in DNA: TGTGCCAGCAGTTGGCCAATCCAGGGACAGGGACCCACAGATACGCAGTATTTT.

The CDR3 bases are TGTGCCAGCAGCCCGTGGGACAGGGGCACAGATACGCAGTATTTT. Protein product: CASSPWDRGTDTQYF. The chain links TRBV14 to TRBJ2-3, with TRBD1 identical over 9 bases. Germline lookup yields CDR1 SGHDN and CDR2 FVKESK. The CDR3 spans 15 residues. Trimming cost V 4 bases and J 1 base; bases outside gene matches: 3. Full variable domain (rest looked up from reference TRBV14 and TRBJ2-3): EAGVTQFPSHSVIEKGQTVTLRCDPISGHDNLYWYRRVMGKEIKFLLHFVKESKQDESGMPNNRFLAERTGGTYSTLKVQPAELEDSGVYFCASSPWDRGTDTQYFGPGTRLTVL.

With regard to this clone: Other DNA sequences in this sample translate to the same CDR3. This sequence joins TRBV7-2 and TRBJ2-1; D is perhaps TRBD1 (5 bases). V was pared by 3 bases and J by 0 bases, with 9 bases between. The CDR3 is made up of 15 amino acids. The germline V gene encodes CDR1 SGHTA and CDR2 FQGNSA. The DNA of the CDR3 is TGTGCCAGCAGCTTGGGGCAGGGCTCCTACAATGAGCAGTTCTTC. Translated, it gives CASSLGQGSYNEQFF.

This clone was recorded once. The chain couples TRBV27 to TRBJ1-3; 7 bases align to TRBD1. The trim removed 6 bases at V and 2 bases at J, leaving 4 bases unmatched. Looked up from germline, CDR1 is MNHEY and CDR2 is SMNVEV (reference sequence). The CDR3 contains 14 residues. The CDR3 protein is CASSRQGAGNTIYF. Here the CDR3 DNA reads TGTGCCAGCAGCCGACAGGGTGCTGGAAACACCATATATTTT.

The chain joins TRBV18 to TRBJ1-1; TRBD1 matches 8 bases. CDR1 and CDR2 from the germline V gene are KGHSH and LQKENI. This CDR3 is built from 13 residues. The V and J ends lost 2 bases and 5 bases, in that order; junction bases with no gene match: 1. CDR3 sequence: CASSPTGGTEAFF. DNA of the CDR3: TGTGCCAGCTCACCAACAGGGGGTACTGAAGCTTTCTTT.

This clone was seen a single time. The J gene is TRBJ2-2, the V gene TRBV7-9; a weak D match, TRBD1 (6 bases). Germline loops: CDR1 SEHNR, CDR2 FQNEAQ (reference sequence). The V end was cut by 5 bases, the J end by 4 bases, with 14 bases between. The CDR3 is made up of 15 amino acids. The CDR3 bases are TGTGCCAGCAGCCGGAACCAGGGGAGCACCGGGGAGCTGTTTTTT. Residues: CASSRNQGSTGELFF.

This chain joins TRBV2 and TRBJ1-1; 11 bases are shared with TRBD1. The CDR3 has 14 residues. V gave up 8 bases and J gave up 4 bases; unmatched junction bases: 6. CDR1 SNHLY and CDR2 FYNNEI come from the germline V gene. The CDR3 loop reads CASRWTGGITEAFF. In nucleotides, the CDR3 is TGTGCCAGCCGGTGGACAGGGGGCATCACTGAAGCTTTCTTT.

This sequence joins TRBV5-1 and TRBJ2-1; no reliable D call. The CDR3 has 15 amino acids. CDR1 SGHRS and CDR2 YFSETQ come from the germline V gene. Trimming took off 4 bases at V and 0 bases at J, with 11 bases between the two ends. The DNA of the CDR3 is TGCGCCAGCAGCCCCCAAACCGGCTCCTACAATGAGCAGTTCTTC. It specifies CASSPQTGSYNEQFF.

V usage is TRBV5-6 and J usage is TRBJ1-2; D is undetermined. CDR1 and CDR2 (germline): SGHDT, YYEEEE. Trimming shortened V by 0 bases and J by 4 bases, and 10 bases separated the two germline ends. The length of the CDR3 is 14 residues. The CDR3 protein is CASSLGGSGYGYTF. CDR3 bases: TGTGCCAGCAGCTTGGGAGGCAGCGGCTATGGCTACACCTTC.

The chain links TRBV25-1 to TRBJ1-1; TRBD1 is a possible D gene (6 bases). Germline CDR1 reads MGHDK; CDR2 reads SYGVNS. The ends were cut back, 9 bases at V and 1 base at J, with 12 bases in the middle. This CDR3 has 13 amino acids. The CDR3 sequence is CASRWGQNTEAFF. The CDR3 DNA sequence: TGTGCCAGTAGGTGGGGACAGAACACTGAAGCTTTCTTT.

The CDR3 region has the DNA TGTGCCAGCAGAACCGGGACAGGGGGCGATTCACCCCTCCACTTT. Translated: CASRTGTGGDSPLHF. The gene calls are TRBV3-1 (or the pseudogene TRBV3-2) and TRBJ1-6, with TRBD1 matching over 12 bases. Trimming cost V 6 bases and J 8 bases; bases outside gene matches: 5. This CDR3 region has 15 residues. CDR1 and CDR2 from the germline V gene are LGHDT and YNNKEL (reference sequence).

V gene TRBV5-6 combines with J gene TRBJ2-7; TRBD1 matches at 7 bases. The V gene end was trimmed by 2 bases and the J gene end by 3 bases; junction bases not matched to a gene: 5. The germline gives CDR1 SGHDT, CDR2 YYEEEE. CDR3 length: 14 residues. CDR3 protein: CASSLGQARYEQYF. CDR3 DNA sequence: TGTGCCAGCAGCTTAGGACAGGCACGCTACGAGCAGTACTTC.

The chain employs TRBV28 and TRBJ2-3; TRBD2 might be the D (6 bases). Deletions cut 5 bases from V and 2 bases from J, with 14 bases between. Germline-derived CDR1 and CDR2 are MDHEN and SYDVKM. The CDR3 is 15 residues long. The DNA of the CDR3 is TGTGCCAGCAGTATACCGGGACTGCACACAGATACGCAGTATTTT. Its protein product is CASSIPGLHTDTQYF.

The chain has TRBV14 and TRBJ1-1; 7 bases map to TRBD1. The CDR3 totals 14 residues. The germline V gene has CDR1 SGHDN and CDR2 FVKESK. With V trimmed by 6 bases and J by 1 base, 5 bases remained unmatched. CDR3 bases: TGTGCCAGCAGACAGACAGGGTGGAACACTGAAGCTTTCTTT. It specifies CASRQTGWNTEAFF.

This rearrangement joins TRBV6-5 to TRBJ1-1, with TRBD1 as a possible D gene (5 bases). Looked up from germline, CDR1 is MNHEY and CDR2 is SVGAGI. The ends were cut back, 5 bases at V and 1 base at J, with 11 bases in the middle. This CDR3 comprises 14 residues. The CDR3 region is CASSTVQGNTEAFF. The CDR3 nucleotides read TGTGCCAGCAGTACAGTCCAGGGGAACACTGAAGCTTTCTTT.

The chain links TRBV20-1 to TRBJ1-5; TRBD1 is a possible D gene (5 bases). This CDR3 comprises 11 residues. V was clipped by 7 bases and J by 2 bases, with 6 bases between them. Looked up from germline, CDR1 is DFQATT and CDR2 is SNEGSKA (reference sequence). The chain's CDR3 is CSVGGNQPQHF. Written as DNA, the CDR3 is TGCAGTGTAGGGGGCAATCAGCCCCAGCATTTT.

In the case of this clone: This same CDR3 is encoded by further DNA sequences in the sample. The chain is built from TRBV2 and TRBJ1-2, with D perhaps TRBD1 (5 bases). V shed 5 bases and J shed 1 base, with 8 bases lying between them. Germline lookup yields CDR1 SNHLY and CDR2 FYNNEI. CDR3 length equals 13 residues. CDR3 sequence reads: CASSLDSNYGYTF. As DNA, the CDR3 is TGTGCCAGCAGTCTAGACAGTAACTATGGCTACACCTTC.

The CDR3 nucleotides read TGTGCCATCACCCAGGGACAGGGACACACCGGGGAGCTGTTTTTT. Protein sequence: CAITQGQGHTGELFF. The rearrangement joins TRBV10-3 to TRBJ2-2; TRBD1 matches 9 bases. V gave up 7 bases and J gave up 3 bases; unmatched junction bases: 6. The CDR3 contains 15 residues. Germline CDR1 ENHRY, CDR2 SYGVKD.

V gene TRBV27 combines with J gene TRBJ1-4; no clear D. Germline CDR1 is MNHEY and CDR2 is SMNVEV (reference sequence). The CDR3 is 15 residues long. V shed 0 bases and J shed 5 bases, with 10 bases lying between them. The CDR3 DNA reads as TGTGCCAGCAGTTTATCGAGTACTGCCAATGAAAAACTGTTTTTT. Its translation: CASSLSSTANEKLFF.